These T cell receptor beta chains were read from a single sample in a study of cytomegalovirus exposure and HLA in healthy donors. The assay was immunoSEQ multiplex PCR, and TCRdb's table has in-frame clones only and misses some. The sample yields some 200,000 clones, about 81% seen once. Sequencing was performed on PBMCs. Every receptor here comes from a woman under 40 in good health and CMV-seronegative. Each CDR3 is given with its conserved first and last residue. D genes are given only for firm matches. The size entry is marked missing in some rows and otherwise reads once, few, many or a size class.

>NA|NA|TRBV7-6|TRBJ2-3
TGTGCCAGCAGTGTTCTCACAGATACGCAGTATTTT
CASSVLTDTQYF
>NA|NA|TRBV25-1|TRBJ2-6
TGTGCCAGCAGTGGTACGGCTGGGGCCAACGTCCTGACTTTC
CASSGTAGANVLTF
>NA|NA|TRBV5-1|TRBJ2-2
TGCGCCAGCAGTGTGTTCGAGACAGGAACCGGGGAGCTGTTTTTT
CASSVFETGTGELFF
>TRBD1|few|TRBV7-6|TRBJ1-1
TGTGCCAGCAGCTACAGGGGGAAGAACACTGAAGCTTTCTTT
CASSYRGKNTEAFF
>NA|once|TRBV27|TRBJ2-6
TGTGCCAGCAGTCGTTCCGGGACACGAAACTCTGGGGCCAACGTCCTGACTTTC
CASSRSGTRNSGANVLTF
>TRBD1|NA|TRBV9|TRBJ2-1
TGTGCCAGCAGCGGCTCCGGGACAGGGTACAATGAGCAGTTCTTC
CASSGSGTGYNEQFF
>TRBD2|NA|TRBV5-4|TRBJ2-1
TGTGCCAGCAGCTTGCAAAGCGGGGGGTTGAATGAGCAGTTCTTC
CASSLQSGGLNEQFF
>NA|NA|TRBV2|TRBJ1-2
TGTGCCAGCAGCTCTCAGGTGGTGTACTATGGCTACACCTTC
CASSSQVVYYGYTF
>TRBD1|NA|TRBV7-8|TRBJ1-5
TGTGCCAGCAGCTTAGGGACAGGGAGCAATCAGCCCCAGCATTTT
CASSLGTGSNQPQHF
>NA|NA|TRBV5-6|TRBJ1-4
TGTGCCAGCAGCTTGAGGGGAACTGAAAAACTGTTTTTT
CASSLRGTEKLFF
>TRBD2|NA|TRBV19|TRBJ2-7
TGTGCCAGTAGTATCGGGGGGGGCGCCTACGAGCAGTACTTC
CASSIGGGAYEQYF
>NA|NA|TRBV28|TRBJ2-5
TGTGCCAGCAGTGCCAACATGGAGACCCAGTACTTC
CASSANMETQYF
>TRBD2|NA|TRBV5-6|TRBJ2-7
TGTGCCAGCAGCTTCCTAACGGGAGGAAGGTACGAGCAGTACTTC
CASSFLTGGRYEQYF
>NA|NA|TRBV7-9|TRBJ2-1
TGTGCCAGCAGCCCCAGACTCTCAGGGCACAATGAGCAGTTCTTC
CASSPRLSGHNEQFF
>TRBD1|few|TRBV28|TRBJ1-2
TGTGCCAGCAGCATAACCGGGACAGTCTTTGGCTACACCTTC
CASSITGTVFGYTF
>TRBD1|once|TRBV28|TRBJ1-2
TGTGCCAGCAGTACGGGACAGGGGGCTTTCTATGGCTACACCTTC
CASSTGQGAFYGYTF
>NA|NA|TRBV7-6|TRBJ1-2
TGTGCCAGCAGCTCCGCCCGGGGGGTTAGTCAAGGCTACACCTTC
CASSSARGVSQGYTF
>NA|NA|TRBV4-2|TRBJ2-5
TGTGCCAGCAGCCAAGTGGCCTGGGAGACCCAGTACTTC
CASSQVAWETQYF
>TRBD1|once|TRBV2|TRBJ2-5
TGTGCCAGCAGCCTCCAGGGGGCGGTGGGAGAGACCCAGTACTTC
CASSLQGAVGETQYF
>NA|NA|TRBV28|TRBJ1-2
TGTGCCAGCAGTTGGCAGGGGAGTGACTATGGCCACACCTTC
CASSWQGSDYGHTF
>NA|NA|TRBV5-6|TRBJ1-2
TGTGCCAGCAGCTTGTGGGGCGCTAACTATGGCTACACCTTC
CASSLWGANYGYTF
>NA|NA|TRBV7-9|TRBJ2-7
TGTGCCAGCAGCCCGCGGGATACCTACGAGCAGTACTTC
CASSPRDTYEQYF
>TRBD1|few|TRBV6-1|TRBJ1-5
TGTGCCAGCAGTGAACACAGGGGGCAGGGTCAGCCCCAGCATTTT
CASSEHRGQGQPQHF
>TRBD2|NA|TRBV29-1|TRBJ2-1
TGCAGCGTCCTGGGACTATACACTGAGCAGTTCTTC
CSVLGLYTEQFF
>TRBD1|NA|TRBV9|TRBJ2-3
TGTGCCAGCAGCGTAGCAGGGGGTAGCCCAGATACGCAGTATTTT
CASSVAGGSPDTQYF
>NA|NA|TRBV4-3|TRBJ2-7
TGCGCCAGCAGCCAGCTCGTATTGACAGCCTCTTGGGAGCAGTACTTC
CASSQLVLTASWEQYF
>TRBD1|NA|TRBV7-2|TRBJ1-6
TGTGCCAGCAGCTTAGAAAGGACAGGGGGCGTTTCACCCCTCCACTTT
CASSLERTGGVSPLHF